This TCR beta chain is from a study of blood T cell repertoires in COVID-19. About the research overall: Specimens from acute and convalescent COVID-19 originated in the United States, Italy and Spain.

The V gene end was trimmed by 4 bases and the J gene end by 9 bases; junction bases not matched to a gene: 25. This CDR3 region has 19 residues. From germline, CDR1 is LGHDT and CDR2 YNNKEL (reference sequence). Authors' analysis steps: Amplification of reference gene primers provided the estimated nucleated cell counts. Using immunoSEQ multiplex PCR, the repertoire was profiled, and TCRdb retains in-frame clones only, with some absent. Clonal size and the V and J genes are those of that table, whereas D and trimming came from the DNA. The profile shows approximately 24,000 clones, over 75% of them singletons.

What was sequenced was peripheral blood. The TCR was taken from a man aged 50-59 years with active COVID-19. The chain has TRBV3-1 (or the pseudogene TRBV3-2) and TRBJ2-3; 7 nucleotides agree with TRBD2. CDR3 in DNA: TGTGCCAGCAGCCTCTTCCGGACTAGTTCGAACGATAAAGCTGGGACGCAGTATTTT. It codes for CASSLFRTSSNDKAGTQYF.